The entry below describes one T cell receptor (beta chain). Antigen specificity is unknown. TCRdb re-called the 5' RACE reads with MiXCR, one entry per CDR3 protein. The sample gives around 480,000 distinct CDR3 sequences, 12% to 15% of which show up once; approximately 0.52% is in the top ten. Germline V gene data show CDR1 as MNHEY and CDR2 as SVGEGT. Germline trimming cut 2 bases from V and 5 bases from J; bases unmatched to any gene: 6. The CDR3 totals 15 residues. This sample is part of a study of identical twins. Whole-study findings and limits: Fewer insertions characterized abundant cord blood beta clonotypes, whereas memory repertoires showed none. Excess twin sharing in beta out-of-frame sequences was weaker. Without tracking the same donors, conclusions rested on cross-sectional statistical analysis.

The same specimen was also included in a second study, on yellow fever vaccine responses in identical twins.

The V gene is TRBV6-2 or TRBV6-3, the J gene TRBJ2-1, with TRBD2 matching 7 bases. Input material: CD4+ T cells sorted from blood. This sequence was found in a young woman in good health. The CDR3 nucleotides read TGTGCCAGCAGTTACGGAGCTAGCGGCGACAATGAGCAGTTCTTC. Translated, it gives CASSYGASGDNEQFF.